This is a list of T cell receptor beta chains from one sample in a study of blood T cells in healthy people across ages. TCRdb re-derived calls from the 5' RACE reads in MiXCR, one entry per CDR3 protein. The data hold 1.5 million to 1.9 million distinct CDR3 sequences, with about 42% observed a single time. The source material was blood. The receptors were gathered from a woman between 18 and 30 years old in good health. CDR3s include the opening cysteine and the closing phenylalanine or tryptophan. Size tells how often a clone was seen (once, few, many) or the class of an expanded clone, and some rows leave it out.

clone_size | v_call | cdr3_length | cdr3_aa
NA | TRBV2 | 13 | CASDRDRSYEQYF
NA | TRBV12-3/TRBV12-4 | 19 | CASSLAWGGPRYSNQPQHF
NA | TRBV29-1 | 13 | CSVVQGMPGELFF
few | TRBV4-1 | 13 | CASSHMDGYEQYF
NA | TRBV7-9 | 17 | CASRPTPLAVRTDTQYF
NA | TRBV6-2/TRBV6-3 | 12 | CASIEKTGELFF
NA | TRBV19 | 14 | CASSPQDASGTQYF
NA | TRBV7-2 | 16 | CASSLMATVLDTEAFF
NA | TRBV4-3 | 13 | CASSQDRDMPLHF
few | TRBV25-1 | 15 | CASSELGRKGVPLHF
few | TRBV20-1 | 16 | CSASPTTVFFSYEQYF
once | TRBV9 | 15 | CASSGGLASSYEQYF
NA | TRBV28 | 13 | CASFLGGNTEAFF
NA | TRBV7-9 | 14 | CASSSRTLNTEAFF
NA | TRBV4-1 | 14 | CASRESGRNNEQFF
NA | TRBV28 | 12 | CASSPPGQNQYF
NA | TRBV30 | 14 | CAWRRGQGNTEAFF
few | TRBV12-3/TRBV12-4 | 14 | CASSWTGITGELFF
NA | TRBV29-1 | 15 | CSARQGSSSYNEQYF
few | TRBV29-1 | 16 | CSVEVMDRGRTDTQYF
few | TRBV7-9 | 11 | CASTNGETQYF
few | TRBV29-1 | 14 | CSVGGRGGIYEQYF
NA | TRBV29-1 | 13 | CSVDLELTNEQYF
few | TRBV7-8 | 15 | CASSSRTGRMDTQYF
few | TRBV9 | 15 | CASSVERVSYNEQFF
NA | TRBV29-1 | 11 | CSAGPRDTQYF
NA | TRBV5-1 | 14 | CASSLSGQSNEQFF
NA | TRBV24-1 | 17 | CATSESGHQSSYNEQVF
few | TRBV7-7 | 14 | CASSPGGRDNEQFF
few | TRBV6-1 | 18 | CASSPGLGLAGLTYEQYF
NA | TRBV20-1 | 13 | CSAAGTGYYGYTF
NA | TRBV3-1 | 16 | CASSRVAVLGTDTQYF
NA | TRBV11-2 | 15 | CASRPRLASTGELFF
many | TRBV7-9 | 15 | CASSLVLAGYNEQFF
few | TRBV5-5 | 15 | CASSRDTFTGYEQYF
NA | TRBV5-5 | 14 | CASSVVQSNEKLFF
NA | TRBV7-6 | 15 | CASSSFSGGAYEQYF
few | TRBV6-2/TRBV6-3 | 16 | CASTLPVTMRQETQYF
NA | TRBV15 | 14 | CATRATGNTGELFF
once | TRBV12-3/TRBV12-4 | 15 | CASSLTGGAGQPQHF
few | TRBV12-3/TRBV12-4 | 15 | CASSPRQGAIQPQHF
NA | TRBV6-2/TRBV6-3 | 12 | CAQSRGNQPQHF
few | TRBV6-5 | 13 | CASSYKIGDEQYF
NA | TRBV2 | 15 | CASSRWVGSTDTQYF
few | TRBV25-1 | 14 | CASESRRPNTEAFF
few | TRBV25-1 | 13 | CASRDTSVYEQYF
NA | TRBV12-3/TRBV12-4 | 12 | CASTAGYTEAFF
NA | TRBV29-1 | 14 | CSVRPSLNTGELFF
NA | TRBV20-1 | 15 | CSARVPGRDTDTRYF
NA | TRBV9 | 17 | CASSGAWGGRFLETQYF
few | TRBV4-3 | 14 | CASSQDFGTETQYF